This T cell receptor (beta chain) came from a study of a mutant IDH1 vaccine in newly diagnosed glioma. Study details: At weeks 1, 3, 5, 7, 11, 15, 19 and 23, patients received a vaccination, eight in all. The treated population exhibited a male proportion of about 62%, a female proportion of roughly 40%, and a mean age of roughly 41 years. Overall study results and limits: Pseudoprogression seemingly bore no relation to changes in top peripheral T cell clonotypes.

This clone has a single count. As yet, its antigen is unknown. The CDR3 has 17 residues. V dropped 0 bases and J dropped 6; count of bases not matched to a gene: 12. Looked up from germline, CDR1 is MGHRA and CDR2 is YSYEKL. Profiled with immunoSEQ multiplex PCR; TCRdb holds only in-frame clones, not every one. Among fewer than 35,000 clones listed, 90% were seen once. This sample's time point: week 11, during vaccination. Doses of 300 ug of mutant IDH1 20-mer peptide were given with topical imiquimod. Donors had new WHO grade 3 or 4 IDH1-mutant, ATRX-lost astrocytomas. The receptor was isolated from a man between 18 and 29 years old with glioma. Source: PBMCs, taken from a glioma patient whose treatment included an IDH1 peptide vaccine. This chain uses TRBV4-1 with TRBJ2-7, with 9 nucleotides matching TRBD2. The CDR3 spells CASSQDLFGLARGEQYF. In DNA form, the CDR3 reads TGCGCCAGCAGCCAAGATTTATTCGGACTAGCGAGGGGCGAGCAGTACTTC.